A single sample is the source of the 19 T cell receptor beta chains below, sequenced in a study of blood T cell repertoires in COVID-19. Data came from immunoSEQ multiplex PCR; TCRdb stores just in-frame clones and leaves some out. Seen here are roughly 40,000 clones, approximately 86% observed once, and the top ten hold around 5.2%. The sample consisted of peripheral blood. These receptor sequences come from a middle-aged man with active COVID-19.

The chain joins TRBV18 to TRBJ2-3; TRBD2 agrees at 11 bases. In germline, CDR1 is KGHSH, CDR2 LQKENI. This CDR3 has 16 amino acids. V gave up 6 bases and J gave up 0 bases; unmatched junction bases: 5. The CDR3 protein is CASSGGTSGSTDTQYF. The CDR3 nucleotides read TGTGCCAGCTCGGGAGGGACTAGCGGTAGCACAGATACGCAGTATTTT.

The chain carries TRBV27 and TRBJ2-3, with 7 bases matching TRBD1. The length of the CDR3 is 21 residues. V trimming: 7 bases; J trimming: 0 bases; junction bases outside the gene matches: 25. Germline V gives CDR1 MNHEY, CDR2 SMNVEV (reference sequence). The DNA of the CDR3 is TGTGCCAGCACCCGCCGCAGACAGGGAGTTGTTGAATCGATTAGCACAGATACGCAGTATTTT. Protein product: CASTRRRQGVVESISTDTQYF.

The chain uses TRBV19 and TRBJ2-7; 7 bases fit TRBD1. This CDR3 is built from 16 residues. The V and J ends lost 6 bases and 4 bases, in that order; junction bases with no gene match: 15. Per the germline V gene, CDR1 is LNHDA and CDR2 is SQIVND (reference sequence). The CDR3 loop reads CASSEGVRQGVYEQYF. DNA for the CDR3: TGTGCCAGTAGCGAAGGTGTCCGGCAGGGGGTATACGAGCAGTACTTC. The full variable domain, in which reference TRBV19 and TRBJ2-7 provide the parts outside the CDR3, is DGGITQSPKYLFRKEGQNVTLSCEQNLNHDAMYWYRQDPGQGLRLIYYSQIVNDFQKGDIAEGYSVSREKKESFPLTVTSAQKNPTAFYLCASSEGVRQGVYEQYFGPGTRLTVT.

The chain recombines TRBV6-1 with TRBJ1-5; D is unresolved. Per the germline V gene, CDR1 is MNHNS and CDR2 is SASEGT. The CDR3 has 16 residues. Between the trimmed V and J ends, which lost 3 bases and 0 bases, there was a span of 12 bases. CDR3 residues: CASSEYPQVSNQPQHF. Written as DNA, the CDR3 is TGTGCCAGCAGTGAGTACCCCCAGGTTAGCAATCAGCCCCAGCATTTT.

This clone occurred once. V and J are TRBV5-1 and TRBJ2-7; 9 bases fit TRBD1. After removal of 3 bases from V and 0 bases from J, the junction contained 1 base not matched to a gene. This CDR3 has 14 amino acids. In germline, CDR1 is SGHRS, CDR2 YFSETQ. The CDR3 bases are TGCGCCAGCAGCTGGGGACAGGGCTCCTACGAGCAGTACTTC. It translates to CASSWGQGSYEQYF.

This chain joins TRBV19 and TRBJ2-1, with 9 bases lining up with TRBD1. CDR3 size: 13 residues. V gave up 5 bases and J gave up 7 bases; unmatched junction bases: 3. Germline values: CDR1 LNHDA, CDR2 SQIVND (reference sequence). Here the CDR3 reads CASSPQGANEQFF. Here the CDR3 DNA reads TGTGCCAGTAGTCCACAGGGGGCAAATGAGCAGTTCTTC. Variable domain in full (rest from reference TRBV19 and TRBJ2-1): DGGITQSPKYLFRKEGQNVTLSCEQNLNHDAMYWYRQDPGQGLRLIYYSQIVNDFQKGDIAEGYSVSREKKESFPLTVTSAQKNPTAFYLCASSPQGANEQFFGPGTRLTVL.

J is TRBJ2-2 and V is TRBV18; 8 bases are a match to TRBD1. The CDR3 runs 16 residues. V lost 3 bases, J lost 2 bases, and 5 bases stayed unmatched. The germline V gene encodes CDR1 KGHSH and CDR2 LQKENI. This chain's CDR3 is CASSPGTGGNTGELFF. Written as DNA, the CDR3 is TGTGCCAGCTCACCGGGCACAGGGGGTAACACCGGGGAGCTGTTTTTT.

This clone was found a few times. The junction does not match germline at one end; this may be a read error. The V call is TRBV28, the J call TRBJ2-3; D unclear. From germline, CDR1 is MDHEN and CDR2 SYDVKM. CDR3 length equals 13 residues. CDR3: CATRGVVFDTQYF. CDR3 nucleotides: TGCGCCACAAGAGGAGTTGTTTTCGATACGCAGTATTTT.

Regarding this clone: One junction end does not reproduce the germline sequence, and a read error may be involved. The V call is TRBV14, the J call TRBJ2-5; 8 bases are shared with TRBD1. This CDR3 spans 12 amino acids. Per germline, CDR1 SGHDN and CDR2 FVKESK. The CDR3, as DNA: TGTGCCAGCAGCCAAGATTTGGACAGGGTGGACTTC. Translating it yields CASSQDLDRVDF.

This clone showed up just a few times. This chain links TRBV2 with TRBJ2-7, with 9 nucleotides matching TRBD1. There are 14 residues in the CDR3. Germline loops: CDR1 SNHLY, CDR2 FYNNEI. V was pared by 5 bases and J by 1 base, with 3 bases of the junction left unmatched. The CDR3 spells CASSSGTGSYEQYF. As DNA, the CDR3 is TGTGCCAGCAGTTCCGGGACAGGGTCCTACGAGCAGTACTTC.

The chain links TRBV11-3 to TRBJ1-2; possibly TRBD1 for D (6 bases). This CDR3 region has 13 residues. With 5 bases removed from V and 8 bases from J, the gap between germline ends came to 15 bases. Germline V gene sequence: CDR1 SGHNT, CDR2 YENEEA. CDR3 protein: CASSQGWGRGYTF. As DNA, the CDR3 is TGTGCCAGCAGCCAGGGGTGGGGCCGGGGCTACACCTTC. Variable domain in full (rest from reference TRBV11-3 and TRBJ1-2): EAGVVQSPRYKIIEKKQPVAFWCNPISGHNTLYWYLQNLGQGPELLIRYENEEAVDDSQLPKDRFSAERLKGVDSTLKIQPAELGDSAVYLCASSQGWGRGYTFGSGTRLTVV.

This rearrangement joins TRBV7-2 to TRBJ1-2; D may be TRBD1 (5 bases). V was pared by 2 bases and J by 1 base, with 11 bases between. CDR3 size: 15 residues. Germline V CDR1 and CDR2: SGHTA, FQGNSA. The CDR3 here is CASSLRRVYNYGYTF. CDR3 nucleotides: TGTGCCAGCAGCTTACGCAGGGTTTATAACTATGGCTACACCTTC.

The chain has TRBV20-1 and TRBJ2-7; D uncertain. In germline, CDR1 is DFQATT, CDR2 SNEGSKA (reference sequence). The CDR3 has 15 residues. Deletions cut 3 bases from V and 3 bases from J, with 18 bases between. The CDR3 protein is CSASHRPIPYYEQYF. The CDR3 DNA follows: TGCAGTGCTAGTCACAGACCTATACCTTACTACGAGCAGTACTTC.

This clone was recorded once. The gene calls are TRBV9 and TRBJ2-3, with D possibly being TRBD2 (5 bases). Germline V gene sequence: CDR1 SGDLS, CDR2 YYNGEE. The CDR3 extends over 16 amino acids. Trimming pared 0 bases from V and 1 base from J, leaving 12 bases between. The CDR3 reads CASSVVQSGGTDTQYF. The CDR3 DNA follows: TGTGCCAGCAGCGTAGTCCAAAGCGGTGGCACAGATACGCAGTATTTT.

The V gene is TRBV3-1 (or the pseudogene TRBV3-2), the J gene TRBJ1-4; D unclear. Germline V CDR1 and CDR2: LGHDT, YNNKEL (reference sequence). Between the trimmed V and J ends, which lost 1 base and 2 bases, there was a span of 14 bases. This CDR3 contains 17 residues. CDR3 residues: CASSQVFYTNTNEKLFF. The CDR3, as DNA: TGTGCCAGCAGCCAAGTCTTCTACACTAACACTAATGAAAAACTGTTTTTT.

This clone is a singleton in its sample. CDR3 sequence reads: CASSILGQDTGELFF. Here the CDR3 DNA reads TGTGCCAGTAGTATACTGGGACAAGACACCGGGGAGCTGTTTTTT. The rearrangement joins TRBV19 to TRBJ2-2, with D perhaps matching TRBD1 (6 bases). From germline, CDR1 is LNHDA and CDR2 SQIVND (reference sequence). The CDR3 is 15 residues long. The germline V and J ends were trimmed by 2 bases and 3 bases, with 10 bases remaining between them.

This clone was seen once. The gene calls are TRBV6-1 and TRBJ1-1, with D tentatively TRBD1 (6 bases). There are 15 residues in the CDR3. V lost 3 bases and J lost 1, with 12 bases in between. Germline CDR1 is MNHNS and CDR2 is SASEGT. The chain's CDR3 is CASSDPGTPNTEAFF. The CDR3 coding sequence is TGTGCCAGCAGTGATCCCGGGACACCGAACACTGAAGCTTTCTTT.

The DNA for the CDR3 is TGTGCCTGGAGAGTTAAGGGACTCTACAATGAGCAGTTCTTC. Amino acids: CAWRVKGLYNEQFF. The gene calls are TRBV30 and TRBJ2-1; weak D call: TRBD2 (6 bases). CDR3 length: 14 residues. Trimming cost V 3 bases and J 3 bases, with 12 bases left between them. From germline, CDR1 is GTSNPN and CDR2 SVGIG (reference sequence).

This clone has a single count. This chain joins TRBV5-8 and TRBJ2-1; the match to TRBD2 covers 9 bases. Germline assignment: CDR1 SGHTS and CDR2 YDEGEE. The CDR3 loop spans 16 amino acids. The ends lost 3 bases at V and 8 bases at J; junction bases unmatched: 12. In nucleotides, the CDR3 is TGTGCCAGCAGCTCTCTTAGCGGGAGTAGGGTCGATGAGCAGTTCTTC. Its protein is CASSSLSGSRVDEQFF.